A selection of T cell receptor beta chains follows, all from one sample in a study of cytotoxic CD8 clonotypes in ibrutinib-treated CLL. The table came from immunoSEQ multiplex PCR; TCRdb's copy has only in-frame clones and leaves some out. Counted here are 250,000 to 350,000 clones, 60% to 80% occurring once; the ten biggest clones make up about 5.7%. The input for sequencing was PBMCs, taken at disease progression, from a patient treated with ibrutinib. These receptor sequences come from a human donor with chronic lymphocytic leukemia. Each CDR3 is given with its conserved first and last residue. Each record gives: clone size, J gene, D gene, CDR3 length, V gene, CDR3 protein, CDR3 DNA. A D gene is named only where the DNA matches it firmly. The size entry is marked missing in some rows and otherwise reads once, few, many or a size class.

clone size: few
J gene: TRBJ2-7
D gene: NA
CDR3 length: 14
V gene: TRBV5-4
CDR3 protein: CASSRPGESYEQYF
CDR3 DNA: TGTGCCAGCAGCCGCCCAGGGGAATCCTACGAGCAGTACTTC

clone size: once
J gene: TRBJ2-1
D gene: TRBD2
CDR3 length: 15
V gene: TRBV5-1
CDR3 protein: CASSLVAGSYNEQFF
CDR3 DNA: TGCGCCAGCAGCTTGGTAGCGGGATCTTACAATGAGCAGTTCTTC

clone size: NA
J gene: TRBJ2-2
D gene: NA
CDR3 length: 16
V gene: TRBV5-1
CDR3 protein: CASSSVTGSGTGELFF
CDR3 DNA: TGCGCCAGCAGCTCGGTTACAGGGTCGGGCACCGGGGAGCTGTTTTTT

clone size: NA
J gene: TRBJ2-7
D gene: NA
CDR3 length: 13
V gene: TRBV2
CDR3 protein: CATLMDRSYEQYF
CDR3 DNA: TGTGCCACCCTTATGGACAGATCCTACGAGCAGTACTTC

clone size: NA
J gene: TRBJ2-7
D gene: TRBD1
CDR3 length: 14
V gene: TRBV18
CDR3 protein: CASSPRQGPYEQYF
CDR3 DNA: TGTGCCAGCTCACCCCGACAGGGACCCTACGAGCAGTACTTC

clone size: NA
J gene: TRBJ2-7
D gene: NA
CDR3 length: 14
V gene: TRBV6-1
CDR3 protein: CASSEPRRSYEQYF
CDR3 DNA: TGTGCCAGCAGTGAACCGAGGCGCTCCTACGAGCAGTACTTC

clone size: NA
J gene: TRBJ2-7
D gene: NA
CDR3 length: 13
V gene: TRBV13
CDR3 protein: CASSLGHTYEQYF
CDR3 DNA: TGTGCCAGCAGCCTTGGACATACCTACGAGCAGTACTTC

clone size: NA
J gene: TRBJ2-7
D gene: NA
CDR3 length: 12
V gene: TRBV28
CDR3 protein: CASSFGVSEQYF
CDR3 DNA: TGTGCCAGCAGTTTCGGGGTTTCCGAGCAGTACTTC

clone size: NA
J gene: TRBJ1-1
D gene: NA
CDR3 length: 11
V gene: TRBV5-1
CDR3 protein: CASSLNTEAFF
CDR3 DNA: TGCGCCAGCAGCTTGAACACTGAAGCTTTCTTT

clone size: NA
J gene: TRBJ2-5
D gene: TRBD1
CDR3 length: 15
V gene: TRBV14
CDR3 protein: CASSDRQGTVETQYF
CDR3 DNA: TGTGCCAGCAGTGATCGACAGGGCACCGTAGAGACCCAGTACTTC

clone size: NA
J gene: TRBJ2-5
D gene: NA
CDR3 length: 15
V gene: TRBV5-6
CDR3 protein: CASSLLGFGQETQYF
CDR3 DNA: TGTGCCAGCAGCTTGCTAGGGTTTGGCCAAGAGACCCAGTACTTC

clone size: NA
J gene: TRBJ2-3
D gene: NA
CDR3 length: 16
V gene: TRBV19
CDR3 protein: CASSIGRGSSTDTQYF
CDR3 DNA: TGTGCCAGTAGTATAGGGAGGGGATCAAGCACAGATACGCAGTATTTT

clone size: NA
J gene: TRBJ2-5
D gene: NA
CDR3 length: 16
V gene: TRBV7-2
CDR3 protein: CASSLDRRKSLETQYF
CDR3 DNA: TGTGCCAGCAGCCTCGATCGGAGGAAGAGTCTAGAGACCCAGTACTTC

clone size: once
J gene: TRBJ2-7
D gene: NA
CDR3 length: 14
V gene: TRBV4-1
CDR3 protein: CASSQVGKAYEQYF
CDR3 DNA: TGCGCCAGCAGCCAAGTGGGAAAGGCCTACGAGCAGTACTTC

clone size: NA
J gene: TRBJ2-7
D gene: NA
CDR3 length: 11
V gene: TRBV20-1
CDR3 protein: CSAMSGNEQYF
CDR3 DNA: TGCAGTGCTATGTCAGGGAACGAGCAGTACTTC

clone size: NA
J gene: TRBJ2-7
D gene: NA
CDR3 length: 13
V gene: TRBV7-2
CDR3 protein: CASSLDRDDEQYF
CDR3 DNA: TGTGCCAGCAGCTTAGACAGGGACGACGAGCAGTACTTC

clone size: NA
J gene: TRBJ1-2
D gene: NA
CDR3 length: 16
V gene: TRBV9
CDR3 protein: CASSGAGELQNYGYTF
CDR3 DNA: TGTGCCAGCAGCGGGGCAGGGGAACTACAGAACTATGGCTACACCTTC

clone size: once
J gene: TRBJ2-5
D gene: NA
CDR3 length: 12
V gene: TRBV9
CDR3 protein: CASSAYQETQYF
CDR3 DNA: TGTGCCAGCAGCGCTTACCAAGAGACCCAGTACTTC

clone size: NA
J gene: TRBJ2-3
D gene: NA
CDR3 length: 11
V gene: TRBV28
CDR3 protein: CASSSLPQRFF
CDR3 DNA: TGTGCCAGCAGTTCCCTCCCCCAGAGGTTTTTT

clone size: NA
J gene: TRBJ1-2
D gene: NA
CDR3 length: 13
V gene: TRBV6-5
CDR3 protein: CASSYAGRGGYTF
CDR3 DNA: TGTGCCAGCAGTTACGCAGGTCGGGGCGGCTACACCTTC

clone size: NA
J gene: TRBJ1-1
D gene: NA
CDR3 length: 15
V gene: TRBV5-1
CDR3 protein: CASSLRGALHTEAFF
CDR3 DNA: TGCGCCAGCAGCTTAAGGGGGGCCCTGCACACTGAAGCTTTCTTT

clone size: NA
J gene: TRBJ2-3
D gene: NA
CDR3 length: 16
V gene: TRBV10-1
CDR3 protein: CASSESPSAITDTQYF
CDR3 DNA: TGCGCCAGCAGTGAGTCCCCCTCAGCAATAACAGATACGCAGTATTTT

clone size: NA
J gene: TRBJ1-2
D gene: NA
CDR3 length: 12
V gene: TRBV5-6
CDR3 protein: CASAPSGGGYTF
CDR3 DNA: TGTGCCAGCGCCCCTTCGGGGGGTGGCTACACCTTC

clone size: NA
J gene: TRBJ1-4
D gene: TRBD1
CDR3 length: 20
V gene: TRBV4-1
CDR3 protein: CASRGITGGVPPPTNEKLFF
CDR3 DNA: TGCGCCAGCAGAGGGATTACAGGGGGCGTCCCTCCACCTACTAATGAAAAACTGTTTTTT

clone size: NA
J gene: TRBJ2-7
D gene: NA
CDR3 length: 16
V gene: TRBV7-9
CDR3 protein: CASSFTAGTRAHEQYF
CDR3 DNA: TGTGCCAGCAGCTTCACAGCCGGGACAAGGGCCCACGAGCAGTACTTC

clone size: NA
J gene: TRBJ1-2
D gene: TRBD1
CDR3 length: 12
V gene: TRBV6-4
CDR3 protein: CASSDRGVGYTF
CDR3 DNA: TGTGCCAGCAGCGACAGGGGCGTGGGCTACACCTTC

clone size: NA
J gene: TRBJ2-5
D gene: NA
CDR3 length: 15
V gene: TRBV7-6
CDR3 protein: CASSLAHRSGETQYF
CDR3 DNA: TGTGCCAGCAGCTTAGCCCACCGGTCGGGAGAGACCCAGTACTTC

clone size: NA
J gene: TRBJ2-3
D gene: TRBD2
CDR3 length: 15
V gene: TRBV6-4
CDR3 protein: CASSDTGGAADTQYF
CDR3 DNA: TGTGCCAGCAGTGACACGGGGGGGGCAGCAGATACGCAGTATTTT

clone size: NA
J gene: TRBJ2-5
D gene: NA
CDR3 length: 14
V gene: TRBV6-5
CDR3 protein: CASSYRSPWETQYF
CDR3 DNA: TGTGCCAGCAGTTACAGGAGTCCGTGGGAGACCCAGTACTTC

clone size: NA
J gene: TRBJ2-6
D gene: NA
CDR3 length: 15
V gene: TRBV7-8
CDR3 protein: CASSLSVSGANVLTF
CDR3 DNA: TGTGCCAGCAGCTTATCGGTGTCTGGGGCCAACGTCCTGACTTTC

clone size: NA
J gene: TRBJ1-1
D gene: NA
CDR3 length: 14
V gene: TRBV11-2
CDR3 protein: CASSSGRKNTEAFF
CDR3 DNA: TGTGCCAGCAGCTCGGGACGGAAGAACACTGAAGCTTTCTTT

clone size: NA
J gene: TRBJ1-2
D gene: NA
CDR3 length: 15
V gene: TRBV18
CDR3 protein: CASSPAAGQYYGYTF
CDR3 DNA: TGTGCCAGCTCACCGGCGGCAGGGCAATACTATGGCTACACCTTC

clone size: NA
J gene: TRBJ2-1
D gene: TRBD2
CDR3 length: 18
V gene: TRBV19
CDR3 protein: CASSIRIGGRAYRNEQFF
CDR3 DNA: TGTGCCAGTAGTATACGTATTGGGGGGAGGGCCTATCGTAATGAGCAGTTCTTC

clone size: few
J gene: TRBJ2-1
D gene: TRBD2
CDR3 length: 16
V gene: TRBV10-2
CDR3 protein: CASSDIAGGGLDEQFF
CDR3 DNA: TGCGCCAGCAGTGACATAGCGGGAGGGGGCCTGGATGAGCAGTTCTTC

clone size: NA
J gene: TRBJ1-1
D gene: NA
CDR3 length: 14
V gene: TRBV4-1
CDR3 protein: CASSQADSGTEAFF
CDR3 DNA: TGCGCCAGCAGCCAAGCCGACAGTGGTACTGAAGCTTTCTTT

clone size: NA
J gene: TRBJ2-3
D gene: NA
CDR3 length: 15
V gene: TRBV5-8
CDR3 protein: CASSSSLVVADTQYF
CDR3 DNA: TGTGCCAGCAGCTCCTCACTAGTCGTGGCAGATACGCAGTATTTT

clone size: once
J gene: TRBJ1-5
D gene: NA
CDR3 length: 17
V gene: TRBV5-3
CDR3 protein: CARRAGVLGSGNQPQHF
CDR3 DNA: TGTGCCAGAAGGGCTGGGGTTTTAGGGTCAGGCAATCAGCCCCAGCATTTT

clone size: NA
J gene: TRBJ2-7
D gene: NA
CDR3 length: 11
V gene: TRBV28
CDR3 protein: CASSFPGRRYF
CDR3 DNA: TGTGCCAGCAGTTTCCCCGGACGGAGGTACTTC

clone size: NA
J gene: TRBJ1-3
D gene: NA
CDR3 length: 14
V gene: TRBV2
CDR3 protein: CASRGARSGNTIYF
CDR3 DNA: TGTGCCAGCAGGGGGGCCCGCTCTGGAAACACCATATATTTT

clone size: NA
J gene: TRBJ2-7
D gene: TRBD1
CDR3 length: 15
V gene: TRBV29-1
CDR3 protein: CSVGRLGQGGNEQYF
CDR3 DNA: TGCAGCGTTGGGCGTTTGGGACAGGGGGGAAACGAGCAGTACTTC

clone size: NA
J gene: TRBJ2-3
D gene: NA
CDR3 length: 15
V gene: TRBV7-8
CDR3 protein: CASSSTGAGADTQYF
CDR3 DNA: TGTGCCAGCAGCTCGACGGGGGCGGGAGCAGATACGCAGTATTTT